A selection of T cell receptor beta chains follows, all from one sample in a study of blood T cells in healthy people across ages. TCRdb reanalysed the 5' RACE reads using MiXCR and keeps one entry per CDR3 protein. The sample includes 730,000 or so distinct CDR3 sequences, approximately 43% of them seen just once. The source material was blood. Receptor source: an older woman in good health. Both conserved end residues are part of each CDR3. Fields, in order: D gene, J gene, clone size, V gene, CDR3 protein, CDR3 DNA. The D gene is left open where the match is weak. Rows may omit the clone size; those that give it use once, few, many or a size class.

-	TRBJ2-7	-	TRBV12-3/TRBV12-4	CASTGPGTHEQYF	TGTGCCAGCACCGGACCGGGAACTCACGAGCAGTACTTC
-	TRBJ2-7	many	TRBV6-5	CASSLDRYEQYF	TGTGCCAGCAGCCTGGACAGATACGAGCAGTACTTC
TRBD1	TRBJ1-2	-	TRBV19	CASTPLGQGAGRDGYTF	TGTGCCAGTACCCCTCTGGGACAGGGGGCTGGAAGGGACGGCTACACCTTC
-	TRBJ2-1	few	TRBV4-2	CASSPSLSSSYNEQFF	TGTGCCAGCAGCCCCAGTCTCAGTAGCTCCTACAATGAGCAGTTCTTC
TRBD2	TRBJ2-1	-	TRBV4-2	CASSQELGSGGTYEQFF	TGTGCCAGCAGCCAAGAATTGGGTAGCGGGGGGACCTATGAGCAGTTCTTC
-	TRBJ2-3	-	TRBV9	CASSVDSGTDTQYF	TGTGCCAGCAGCGTAGACTCGGGCACAGATACGCAGTATTTT
-	TRBJ2-1	-	TRBV7-3	CASSHKGEGLLNEQFF	TGTGCCAGCAGCCATAAGGGGGAGGGCCTCTTGAATGAGCAGTTCTTC
-	TRBJ1-2	few	TRBV6-1	CASRPTANYGYTF	TGTGCCAGCCGACCGACAGCAAACTATGGCTACACCTTC
-	TRBJ2-2	-	TRBV20-1	CSARPGGLGGELFF	TGCAGTGCCAGGCCCGGTGGGTTGGGCGGGGAGCTGTTTTTT
-	TRBJ2-7	-	TRBV20-1	CSARVAGTGMGYEQYF	TGCAGTGCTAGAGTTGCTGGGACCGGGATGGGCTACGAGCAGTACTTC
TRBD1	TRBJ1-5	-	TRBV7-9	CASSKTGVGPQHF	TGTGCCAGCAGCAAGACAGGGGTTGGACCCCAGCATTTT
TRBD2	TRBJ2-1	few	TRBV7-2	CASSFVHGGGSYNEQFF	TGTGCCAGCAGCTTCGTCCACGGGGGGGGTTCATACAATGAGCAGTTCTTC
-	TRBJ1-4	few	TRBV4-2	CASSQDGGQKNEKLFF	TGTGCCAGCAGCCAAGATGGTGGCCAGAAGAATGAAAAACTGTTTTTT
-	TRBJ2-7	-	TRBV7-2	CASSLAGWQESQYF	TGTGCCAGCAGCTTAGCGGGGTGGCAAGAGTCCCAGTACTTC
-	TRBJ1-5	-	TRBV7-9	CASSRGIGGGKHF	TGTGCCAGCAGCAGGGGGATTGGCGGAGGAAAGCATTTT
-	TRBJ2-7	-	TRBV4-3	CASSQGPPGTDRPSNRYEQYF	TGCGCCAGCAGCCAAGGACCACCTGGGACTGATCGTCCTTCCAATCGCTACGAGCAGTACTTC
-	TRBJ2-1	-	TRBV6-5	CASSYSIGAFYNEQFF	TGTGCCAGCAGTTACTCAATAGGGGCCTTTTACAATGAGCAGTTCTTC
TRBD1	TRBJ1-2	few	TRBV2	CASVPGTGGFGYTF	TGTGCCAGCGTCCCCGGGACAGGGGGCTTTGGCTACACCTTC
-	TRBJ1-2	-	TRBV28	CASRNGAVGYGYTF	TGTGCCAGCAGGAATGGGGCGGTAGGCTATGGCTACACCTTC
-	TRBJ2-7	-	TRBV9	CASSVARARDEQYF	TGTGCCAGCAGCGTGGCAAGGGCCCGGGACGAGCAGTACTTC
TRBD1	TRBJ2-4	-	TRBV19	CASSMDRGNIQYF	TGTGCCAGTAGTATGGACAGGGGAAACATTCAGTACTTC
TRBD1	TRBJ1-1	-	TRBV2	CASSDPGQGQTEAFF	TGTGCCAGCAGTGATCCGGGACAGGGACAAACTGAAGCTTTCTTT
-	TRBJ2-7	few	TRBV4-2	CASSPPQGHYEQYF	TGTGCCAGCAGCCCCCCTCAGGGACACTACGAGCAGTACTTC
-	TRBJ2-5	-	TRBV5-1	CAGSLEAGQPGETQYF	TGCGCCGGCAGCTTGGAGGCAGGGCAACCGGGGGAGACCCAGTACTTC
TRBD1	TRBJ2-1	few	TRBV20-1	CSAPDRGLYNEQFF	TGCAGTGCTCCGGACAGGGGGTTGTACAATGAGCAGTTCTTC
-	TRBJ2-5	-	TRBV6-5	CASREGRAGYNEQYF	TGTGCCAGCAGAGAGGGACGAGCGGGCTACAATGAGCAGTACTTC
TRBD2	TRBJ2-7	-	TRBV5-1	CASSLAPGGYEQYF	TGCGCCAGCAGCTTGGCACCGGGGGGCTACGAGCAGTACTTC
TRBD1	TRBJ2-5	-	TRBV10-3	CAISASSGTGEETQYF	TGTGCCATCAGTGCATCTAGTGGGACAGGGGAAGAGACCCAGTACTTC
TRBD2	TRBJ2-3	-	TRBV7-2	CASSSGLAGASDTQYF	TGTGCCAGCAGCTCCGGACTAGCGGGAGCTTCAGATACGCAGTATTTT
-	TRBJ1-1	-	TRBV15	CATSRPSGVFTEAFF	TGTGCCACCAGCAGGCCCTCAGGGGTTTTCACTGAAGCTTTCTTT
-	TRBJ2-3	-	TRBV11-2	CASSRMGDTQYF	TGTGCCAGCAGCCGAATGGGAGATACGCAGTATTTT
-	TRBJ2-1	few	TRBV20-1	CSAPTSAQQFF	TGCAGTGCTCCAACCTCCGCGCAGCAGTTCTTC
-	TRBJ1-4	-	TRBV20-1	CSATAAQRGEKLFF	TGCAGTGCTACCGCCGCCCAGAGGGGGGAAAAACTGTTTTTT
-	TRBJ2-7	few	TRBV7-9	CASSFKTDNPPEQYF	TGTGCCAGCAGCTTTAAGACAGACAACCCCCCCGAGCAGTACTTC
-	TRBJ2-1	few	TRBV9	CASSVLPQGGSDEQFF	TGTGCCAGCAGCGTACTTCCCCAGGGTGGGAGCGATGAGCAGTTCTTC
TRBD1	TRBJ1-1	-	TRBV3-1	CASSQESLQGKTEAFF	TGTGCCAGCAGCCAGGAAAGCTTACAGGGGAAGACTGAAGCTTTCTTT
TRBD1	TRBJ2-1	-	TRBV12-3/TRBV12-4	CASRDPGQGQGDEQFF	TGTGCCAGCAGAGATCCGGGACAGGGGCAGGGCGATGAGCAGTTCTTC
TRBD1	TRBJ1-1	few	TRBV29-1	CTVFGPGQGNTEAFF	TGCACCGTATTCGGCCCTGGACAGGGGAACACTGAAGCTTTCTTT
-	TRBJ2-5	-	TRBV29-1	CSVLQGLETQYF	TGCAGCGTTCTACAAGGGTTGGAGACCCAGTACTTC
-	TRBJ2-3	few	TRBV20-1	CSARGLTTDTQYF	TGCAGTGCTAGAGGTCTTACCACAGATACGCAGTATTTT
TRBD1	TRBJ2-1	-	TRBV15	CATSSNRGSEQFF	TGTGCCACCAGCAGCAACAGGGGGAGTGAGCAGTTCTTC
-	TRBJ2-7	once	TRBV5-4	CASSPQAASSYEQYF	TGTGCCAGCAGCCCCCAAGCGGCTAGCTCCTACGAGCAGTACTTC
TRBD1	TRBJ1-2	many	TRBV5-1	CASSDGTGGYGYTF	TGCGCCAGCAGCGACGGGACAGGGGGCTATGGCTACACCTTC
TRBD1	TRBJ2-7	-	TRBV18	CASSPPGTGGNEQYF	TGTGCCAGCTCACCACCGGGGACAGGGGGCAATGAGCAGTACTTC
TRBD1	TRBJ2-7	once	TRBV5-1	CASSFRDRGRGSYEQYF	TGCGCCAGCAGCTTCCGGGACAGGGGGCGCGGGTCCTACGAGCAGTACTTC
-	TRBJ1-5	-	TRBV28	CASKVGSNQPQHF	TGTGCCAGCAAAGTTGGTAGCAATCAGCCCCAGCATTTT
TRBD1	TRBJ1-2	-	TRBV12-3/TRBV12-4	CASSSRPGQGARGYTF	TGTGCCAGCAGTTCGCGCCCCGGACAGGGGGCACGTGGCTACACCTTC
-	TRBJ2-7	many	TRBV12-3/TRBV12-4	CASSLQGLSYEQYF	TGCGCCAGCAGCTTACAGGGCCTCTCCTACGAGCAGTACTTC
-	TRBJ1-2	-	TRBV14	CASSNPPRDYGYTF	TGTGCCAGCAGCAACCCGCCTCGGGACTATGGCTACACCTTC
-	TRBJ2-7	many	TRBV20-1	CSARADTGGGYEQYF	TGCAGTGCTAGGGCAGACACAGGAGGGGGCTACGAGCAGTACTTC
-	TRBJ2-3	few	TRBV3-1	CASGGSDTQYF	TGTGCCAGCGGAGGTTCAGATACGCAGTATTTT
-	TRBJ2-5	few	TRBV29-1	CSVENSAGQETQYF	TGCAGCGTTGAAAATAGTGCGGGCCAAGAGACCCAGTACTTC
-	TRBJ2-1	many	TRBV7-2	CASRVETSYNEQFF	TGTGCCAGTCGGGTGGAGACTTCCTACAATGAGCAGTTCTTC
TRBD2	TRBJ2-1	few	TRBV28	CASSLTTSLGFGEQFF	TGTGCCAGCAGTTTAACGACTAGCTTGGGATTCGGTGAGCAGTTCTTC
TRBD2	TRBJ2-7	-	TRBV10-3	CAIRGLAGVEQYF	TGTGCCATCAGGGGACTAGCGGGAGTCGAGCAGTACTTC
TRBD2	TRBJ2-7	-	TRBV19	CASTEAGTTYEQYF	TGTGCCAGTACAGAAGCGGGGACCACCTACGAGCAGTACTTC
TRBD1	TRBJ2-7	-	TRBV11-2	CSSSFPGQGGYEQYF	TGTTCCAGCAGCTTCCCCGGACAGGGCGGCTACGAGCAGTACTTC